The 5 T cell receptor beta chains below all came from one sample that was sequenced in a study of neurological immune-mediated disorders. TCRdb used MiXCR to reprocess the 5' RACE reads, holding one entry per CDR3 protein. The repertoire holds about 62,000 distinct CDR3 sequences, with less than 6% as singletons. Sequencing was performed on PBMCs. The receptor set was obtained from a woman in her forties or fifties with multiple sclerosis.

The sample holds many counts of this clonotype. J is TRBJ2-7 and V is TRBV3-1; 9 nucleotides align to TRBD1. CDR1 is LGHDT, CDR2 YNNKEL, per germline (reference sequence). This CDR3 has 14 amino acids. V shed 5 bases and J 6 bases; nucleotides not matched to a gene: 8. The CDR3 DNA follows: TGTGCCAGCAGCGTTCCGGGACAGGGAGCCGAGCAGTACTTC. Translating it yields CASSVPGQGAEQYF.

Many counts were recorded for this clonotype. The chain combines TRBV25-1 with TRBJ1-6; no definite D call. V was trimmed by 3 bases and J by 14 bases, leaving 11 bases between them. CDR1 and CDR2 (germline): MGHDK, SYGVNS. CDR3 size: 12 residues. CDR3 sequence (DNA): TGTGCCAGCAGTGATTTCTTTCTGACCCTCCACTTT. This gives the protein CASSDFFLTLHF. Filled out from reference TRBV25-1 and TRBJ1-6, the complete variable domain reads EADIYQTPRYLVIGTGKKITLECSQTMGHDKMYWYQQDPGMELHLIHYSYGVNSTEKGDLSSESTVSRIRTEHFPLTLESARPSHTSQYLCASSDFFLTLHFGNGTRLTVT.

The sample holds many counts of this clonotype. The rearrangement links TRBV12-3 or TRBV12-4 to TRBJ1-6; tentatively, D is TRBD1 (5 bases). Trimming removed 5 bases from V and 4 bases from J, with 6 bases in between. The length of the CDR3 is 13 residues. This CDR3 reads CASSQGYNSPLHF. Written as DNA, the CDR3 is TGTGCCAGCAGTCAGGGATATAATTCACCCCTCCACTTT.

This clonotype showed up many times. This chain links TRBV3-1 with TRBJ1-2; tentative D call: TRBD1 (5 bases). In germline, CDR1 is LGHDT, CDR2 YNNKEL (reference sequence). This CDR3 is built from 14 residues. V was pared by 4 bases and J by 6 bases, with 15 bases between. DNA for the CDR3: TGTGCCAGCAGCCTCGCAGGGATTGGAAATGGCTACACCTTC. It specifies CASSLAGIGNGYTF. The full variable domain, with the rest looked up from reference TRBV3-1 and TRBJ1-2, is DTAVSQTPKYLVTQMGNDKSIKCEQNLGHDTMYWYKQDSKKFLKIMFSYNNKELIINETVPNRFSPKSPDKAHLNLHINSLELGDSAVYFCASSLAGIGNGYTFGSGTRLTVV.

This clonotype occurred many times. The chain has TRBV7-9 and TRBJ2-7, with TRBD2 identical over 8 bases. The J segment lost 5 bases and the V segment lost 3 bases, leaving 6 bases of the junction unmatched. In germline, CDR1 is SEHNR, CDR2 FQNEAQ (reference sequence). The CDR3 is 14 residues long. CDR3: CASSFGGAVDEQYV. The CDR3 nucleotides are TGTGCCAGCAGCTTCGGGGGGGCCGTCGACGAGCAGTACGTC.